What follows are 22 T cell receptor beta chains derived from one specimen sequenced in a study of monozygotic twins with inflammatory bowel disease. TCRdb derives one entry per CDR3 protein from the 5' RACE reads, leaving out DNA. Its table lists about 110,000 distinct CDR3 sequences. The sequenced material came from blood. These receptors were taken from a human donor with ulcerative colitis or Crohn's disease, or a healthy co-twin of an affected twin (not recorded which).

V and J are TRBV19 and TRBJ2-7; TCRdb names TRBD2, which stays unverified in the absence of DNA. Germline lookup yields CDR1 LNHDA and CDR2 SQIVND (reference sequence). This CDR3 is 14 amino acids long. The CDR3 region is CASSISQSSYEQYF.

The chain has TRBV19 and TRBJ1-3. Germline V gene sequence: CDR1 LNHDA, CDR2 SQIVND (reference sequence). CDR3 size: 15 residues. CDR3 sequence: CASSIDGTSGNTIYF.

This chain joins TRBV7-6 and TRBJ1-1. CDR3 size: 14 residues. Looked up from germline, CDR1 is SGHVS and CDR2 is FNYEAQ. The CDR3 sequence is CASSPIGVNTEAFF.

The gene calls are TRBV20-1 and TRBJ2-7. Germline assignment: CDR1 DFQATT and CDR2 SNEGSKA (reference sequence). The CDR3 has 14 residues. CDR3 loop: CSASGGTDSYEQYF.

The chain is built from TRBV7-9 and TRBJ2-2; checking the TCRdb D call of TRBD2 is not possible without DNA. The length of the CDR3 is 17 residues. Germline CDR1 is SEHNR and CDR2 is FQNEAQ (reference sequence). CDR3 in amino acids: CASSLASDYLSTGELFF.

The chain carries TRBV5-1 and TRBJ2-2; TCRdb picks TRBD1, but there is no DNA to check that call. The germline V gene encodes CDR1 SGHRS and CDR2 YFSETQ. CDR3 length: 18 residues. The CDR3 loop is CASSLARGRDGNTGELFF. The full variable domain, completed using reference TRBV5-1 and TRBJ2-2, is KAGVTQTPRYLIKTRGQQVTLSCSPISGHRSVSWYQQTPGQGLQFLFEYFSETQRNKGNFPGRFSGRQFSNSRSEMNVSTLELGDSALYLCASSLARGRDGNTGELFFGEGSRLTVL.

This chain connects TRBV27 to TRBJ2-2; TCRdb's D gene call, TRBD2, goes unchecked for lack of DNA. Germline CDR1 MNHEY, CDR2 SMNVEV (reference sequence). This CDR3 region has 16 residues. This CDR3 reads CASSLILAGGAGELFF.

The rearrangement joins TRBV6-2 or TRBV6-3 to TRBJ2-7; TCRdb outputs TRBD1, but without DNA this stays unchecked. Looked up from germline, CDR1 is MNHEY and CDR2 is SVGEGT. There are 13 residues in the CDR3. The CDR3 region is CASRPTGYYEQYF.

CDR3 region: CASSIQLNQPQHF. The V gene is TRBV19, the J gene TRBJ1-5. Germline loops: CDR1 LNHDA, CDR2 SQIVND (reference sequence). The CDR3 has 13 amino acids.

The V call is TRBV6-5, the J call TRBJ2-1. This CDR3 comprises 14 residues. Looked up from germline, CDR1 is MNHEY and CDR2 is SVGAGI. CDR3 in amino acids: CASSLQGSYNEQFF.

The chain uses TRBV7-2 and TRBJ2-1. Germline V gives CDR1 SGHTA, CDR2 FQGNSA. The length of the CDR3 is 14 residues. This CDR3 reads CASSLAGVDNEQFF.

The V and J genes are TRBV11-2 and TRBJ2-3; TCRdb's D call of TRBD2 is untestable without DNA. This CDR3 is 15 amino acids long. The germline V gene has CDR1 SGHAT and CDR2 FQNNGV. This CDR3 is CASSDSGTSTDTQYF.

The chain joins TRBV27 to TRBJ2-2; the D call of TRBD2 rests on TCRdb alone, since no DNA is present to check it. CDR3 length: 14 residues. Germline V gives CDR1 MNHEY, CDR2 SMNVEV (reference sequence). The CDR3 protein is CASSEGTPRGELFF.

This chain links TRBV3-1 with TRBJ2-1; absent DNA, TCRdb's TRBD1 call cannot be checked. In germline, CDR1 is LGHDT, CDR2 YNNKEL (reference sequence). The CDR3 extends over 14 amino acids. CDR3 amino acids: CASSHNDRANEQFF.

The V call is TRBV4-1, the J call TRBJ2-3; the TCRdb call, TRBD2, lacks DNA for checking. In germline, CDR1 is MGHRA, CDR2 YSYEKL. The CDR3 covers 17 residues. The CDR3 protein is CASSQRASGTARDTQYF.

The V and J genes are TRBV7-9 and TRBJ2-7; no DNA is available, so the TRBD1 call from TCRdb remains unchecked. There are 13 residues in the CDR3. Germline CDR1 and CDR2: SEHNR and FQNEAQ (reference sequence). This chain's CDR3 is CASARDSGYEQYF.

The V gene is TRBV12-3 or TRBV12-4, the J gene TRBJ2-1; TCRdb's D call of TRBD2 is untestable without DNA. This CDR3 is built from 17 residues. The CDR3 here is CASSRSLAGGRQNEQFF.

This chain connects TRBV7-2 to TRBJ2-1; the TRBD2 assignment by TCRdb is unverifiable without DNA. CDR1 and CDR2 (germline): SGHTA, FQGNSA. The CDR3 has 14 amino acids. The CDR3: CASSFDGMGNEQFF.

The CDR3 region is CASSPTLGGNSYNSPLHF. This chain links TRBV27 with TRBJ1-6. The CDR3 totals 18 residues. CDR1 is MNHEY and CDR2 is SMNVEV in the germline V gene (reference sequence).

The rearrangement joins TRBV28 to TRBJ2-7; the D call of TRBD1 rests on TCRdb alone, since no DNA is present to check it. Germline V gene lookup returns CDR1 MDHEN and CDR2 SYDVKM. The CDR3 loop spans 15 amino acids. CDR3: CASSSGQWSSYEQYF. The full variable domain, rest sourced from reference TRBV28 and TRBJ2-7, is DVKVTQSSRYLVKRTGEKVFLECVQDMDHENMFWYRQDPGLGLRLIYFSYDVKMKEKGDIPEGYSVSREKKERFSLILESASTNQTSMYLCASSSGQWSSYEQYFGPGTRLTVT.

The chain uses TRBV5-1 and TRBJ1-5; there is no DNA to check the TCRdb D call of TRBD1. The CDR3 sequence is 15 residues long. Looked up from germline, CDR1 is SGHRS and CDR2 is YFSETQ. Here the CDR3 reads CASSSTGGIDQPQHF.

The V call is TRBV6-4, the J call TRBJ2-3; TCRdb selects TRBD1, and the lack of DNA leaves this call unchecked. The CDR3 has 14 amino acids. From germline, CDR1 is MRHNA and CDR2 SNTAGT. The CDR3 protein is CASSGTASTDTQYF.